Following are 22 T cell receptor beta chains from one sample sequenced in a study of blood T cell repertoires in COVID-19. Here immunoSEQ multiplex PCR was the method, and the copy in TCRdb shows in-frame clones only, minus some. Of under 200,000 clones in the sample, around 83% are singletons; the top ten hold about 6%. The material sequenced was peripheral blood. The receptors originated from a woman aged 40-49 years with acute or convalescent COVID-19.

To note about this clone: Other nucleotide sequences in the sample specify the same CDR3. V gene TRBV27 combines with J gene TRBJ2-1; TRBD2 matches at 7 bases. Germline V lookup: CDR1 MNHEY, CDR2 SMNVEV (reference sequence). The CDR3 is 15 residues long. V was clipped by 2 bases and J by 1 base; unmatched bases: 2. The CDR3 region has the DNA TGTGCCAGCAGTTTACCGGGGGGATCCTACAATGAGCAGTTCTTC. As protein: CASSLPGGSYNEQFF.

This sequence joins TRBV10-3 and TRBJ1-1; D not resolved. The V gene lost 0 bases and the J gene lost 1 base, with 12 bases spanning the gap. Germline CDR1 is ENHRY and CDR2 is SYGVKD. The CDR3 runs 16 residues. The CDR3 DNA reads as TGTGCCATCAGTGAGTCTGAGGGAGCCTCGAACACTGAAGCTTTCTTT. This sequence encodes CAISESEGASNTEAFF.

The CDR3 DNA sequence: TGTGCCATCTCGGACAGGGAGAATCAGCCCCAGCATTTT. Translation gives CAISDRENQPQHF. V and J are TRBV10-3 and TRBJ1-5; TRBD1 matches at 8 bases. From germline, CDR1 is ENHRY and CDR2 SYGVKD. The CDR3 is 13 amino acids. V lost 8 bases to trimming and J lost 4 bases; unmatched junction nucleotides: 4.

This rearrangement joins TRBV7-3 to TRBJ2-7, with 8 bases lining up with TRBD2. Germline V gene lookup returns CDR1 SGHTA and CDR2 FQGTGA. The CDR3 covers 15 residues. V trimming: 5 bases; J trimming: 2 bases; junction bases outside the gene matches: 8. This chain's CDR3 is CASSPGSGGAYEQYF. CDR3 sequence (DNA): TGTGCCAGCAGCCCGGGGTCCGGGGGGGCCTACGAGCAGTACTTC.

V and J are TRBV5-1 and TRBJ2-7; 11 nucleotides agree with TRBD2. The CDR3 runs to 16 residues. V lost 4 bases and J lost 6; bases outside the gene matches: 12. Looked up from germline, CDR1 is SGHRS and CDR2 is YFSETQ. CDR3 sequence: CASSLPTSGISSEQYF. CDR3 nucleotide sequence: TGCGCCAGCAGCCTACCGACTAGCGGGATCAGCAGCGAGCAGTACTTC. Full variable domain (remainder filled in from reference TRBV5-1 and TRBJ2-7): KAGVTQTPRYLIKTRGQQVTLSCSPISGHRSVSWYQQTPGQGLQFLFEYFSETQRNKGNFPGRFSGRQFSNSRSEMNVSTLELGDSALYLCASSLPTSGISSEQYFGPGTRLTVT.

This clone was picked up a small number of times. For the CDR3, the DNA is TGTGCCAGTAGTCGCGGGAATTTGGGCAATGAGCAGTTCTTC. It is translated as CASSRGNLGNEQFF. The chain recombines TRBV19 with TRBJ2-1; D might be TRBD2 (6 bases). V was shortened by 5 bases and J by 6 bases, with 14 bases between the two germline ends. This CDR3 contains 14 residues. CDR1 and CDR2 (germline): LNHDA, SQIVND (reference sequence).

This clone has just one count. This chain connects TRBV5-1 to TRBJ1-2, with a weak D call TRBD1 (5 bases). V was cut by 5 bases and J by 4 bases, with 15 bases left in between. The CDR3 extends over 14 amino acids. Germline CDR1 reads SGHRS; CDR2 reads YFSETQ. The CDR3 region is CASRREGTAYGYTF. The CDR3 bases are TGCGCCAGCAGACGGGAGGGGACGGCCTATGGCTACACCTTC. Combining the CDR3 with reference TRBV5-1 and TRBJ1-2 gives the whole variable domain KAGVTQTPRYLIKTRGQQVTLSCSPISGHRSVSWYQQTPGQGLQFLFEYFSETQRNKGNFPGRFSGRQFSNSRSEMNVSTLELGDSALYLCASRREGTAYGYTFGSGTRLTVV.

This clone was counted only a few times. This chain connects TRBV5-4 to TRBJ2-7; D gene uncertain. The germline gives CDR1 SGHNT, CDR2 YYREEE (reference sequence). V lost 4 bases and J lost 1, with 9 bases in between. The CDR3 runs to 13 residues. CDR3 region: CASSPQNSYEQYF. CDR3 DNA: TGTGCCAGCAGCCCTCAGAATTCCTACGAGCAGTACTTC.

This clone was counted a few times. V usage is TRBV2 and J usage is TRBJ2-1; tentatively, D is TRBD1 (5 bases). Germline V gene lookup returns CDR1 SNHLY and CDR2 FYNNEI. The V and J ends lost 7 bases and 0 bases respectively, with 10 bases between them. This CDR3 has 14 amino acids. CDR3 in DNA: TGTGCCAGCACAGGGTTCCCCTCCTACAATGAGCAGTTCTTC. This gives the protein CASTGFPSYNEQFF.

The rearrangement uses TRBV12-1 and TRBJ2-1; TRBD2, the table's D call, lacks a check against the DNA. TRBV12-1 is classified as a pseudogene. The CDR3 is 14 amino acids. CDR3 sequence reads: CASTMARGPHEQFF. CDR3 DNA sequence: TGTGCCAGCACTATGGCGCGGGGTCCCCATGAGCAGTTCTTC.

The rearrangement joins TRBV28 to TRBJ1-2; 12 nucleotides align to TRBD1. V shed 5 bases, J shed 9 bases, and the junction held 10 bases outside the gene matches. CDR3 length: 15 amino acids. Germline V gives CDR1 MDHEN, CDR2 SYDVKM. The CDR3 DNA is TGTGCCAGCAGTCCCGGGGACAGGGGGCCCTCTAGCTACACCTTC. It encodes CASSPGDRGPSSYTF.

This chain uses TRBV15 with TRBJ2-5; D unresolved. V was cut by 3 bases and J by 2 bases, with 7 bases left in between. Germline V lookup: CDR1 LNHNV, CDR2 YYDKDF (reference sequence). This CDR3 region has 13 residues. The CDR3 DNA sequence: TGTGCCACCAGCAGTAGCCCTCAAGAGACCCAGTACTTC. Its translation is CATSSSPQETQYF. The full variable domain, completed using reference TRBV15 and TRBJ2-5, is DAMVIQNPRYQVTQFGKPVTLSCSQTLNHNVMYWYQQKSSQAPKLLFHYYDKDFNNEADTPDNFQSRRPNTSFCFLDIRSPGLGDTAMYLCATSSSPQETQYFGPGTRLLVL.

This rearrangement joins TRBV15 to TRBJ2-1; TRBD2 agrees at 9 bases. The germline gives CDR1 LNHNV, CDR2 YYDKDF (reference sequence). The CDR3 consists of 18 residues. The junction had 8 bases not matched to a gene; V was cut back by 0 bases and J by 2 bases. CDR3 bases: TGTGCCACCAGCAGAGAGGTGGTCGGCGGGGGGGCCTACAATGAGCAGTTCTTC. Protein: CATSREVVGGGAYNEQFF. Full variable domain (rest looked up from reference TRBV15 and TRBJ2-1): DAMVIQNPRYQVTQFGKPVTLSCSQTLNHNVMYWYQQKSSQAPKLLFHYYDKDFNNEADTPDNFQSRRPNTSFCFLDIRSPGLGDTAMYLCATSREVVGGGAYNEQFFGPGTRLTVL.

The rearrangement links TRBV2 to TRBJ2-1; 10 nucleotides match TRBD2. Germline CDR1 SNHLY, CDR2 FYNNEI. V gave up 2 bases and J gave up 6 bases; unmatched junction bases: 4. The length of the CDR3 is 15 residues. The CDR3 sequence is CASSEQREGGNEQFF. CDR3 DNA: TGTGCCAGCAGTGAACAGCGGGAGGGTGGCAATGAGCAGTTCTTC.

The V call is TRBV27, the J call TRBJ1-2; tentative D call: TRBD1 (6 bases). Germline loops: CDR1 MNHEY, CDR2 SMNVEV (reference sequence). This CDR3 comprises 22 residues. Trimming stripped 4 bases from V and 7 bases from J, with 40 bases between. CDR3: CASSSIGQRAILWLHGGIGYTF. The DNA of the CDR3 is TGTGCCAGCAGTTCAATTGGACAGAGGGCTATACTATGGCTACACGGAGGAATTGGCTACACCTTC.

The V gene is TRBV28, the J gene TRBJ1-5; 8 positions agree with TRBD1. V lost 6 bases to trimming and J lost 2 bases; unmatched junction nucleotides: 6. Germline lookup yields CDR1 MDHEN and CDR2 SYDVKM. The CDR3 sequence is 15 residues long. DNA of the CDR3: TGTGCCAGCAGGATTCCGGGACAGGGCAATCAGCCCCAGCATTTT. This encodes CASRIPGQGNQPQHF. The full variable domain, completed using reference TRBV28 and TRBJ1-5, is DVKVTQSSRYLVKRTGEKVFLECVQDMDHENMFWYRQDPGLGLRLIYFSYDVKMKEKGDIPEGYSVSREKKERFSLILESASTNQTSMYLCASRIPGQGNQPQHFGDGTRLSIL.

The chain has TRBV30 and TRBJ1-1; D may be TRBD1 (6 bases). The germline V and J ends were trimmed by 4 bases and 3 bases, with 9 bases remaining between them. The CDR3 totals 12 residues. Germline V lookup: CDR1 GTSNPN, CDR2 SVGIG (reference sequence). CDR3 DNA: TGTGCCTGGACAGGGGATTACACTGAAGCTTTCTTT. Amino acid sequence: CAWTGDYTEAFF.

The chain recombines TRBV7-9 with TRBJ1-5; the D is unclear. The germline CDR1 and CDR2 sequences are SEHNR and FQNEAQ (reference sequence). Between the trimmed V and J ends, which lost 5 bases and 11 bases, there was a span of 13 bases. The CDR3 contains 12 residues. The CDR3 DNA reads as TGTGCCAGCAGCCCGGGAATGGCGGCCCAGCATTTT. Residues: CASSPGMAAQHF.

This clone was seen a few times. V and J are TRBV2 and TRBJ2-1; possible D gene TRBD2, 5 bases. V lost 5 bases to trimming and J lost 0 bases, with 5 bases between them. This CDR3 comprises 13 residues. Germline CDR1 is SNHLY and CDR2 is FYNNEI. CDR3 DNA sequence: TGTGCCAGCAGTACTAGCTCCTACAATGAGCAGTTCTTC. Translation: CASSTSSYNEQFF.

This rearrangement joins TRBV2 to TRBJ1-4, with 8 positions matching TRBD1. The length of the CDR3 is 15 residues. Per germline, CDR1 SNHLY and CDR2 FYNNEI. V was pared by 0 bases and J by 8 bases, with 5 bases of the junction left unmatched. The CDR3: CASSEARAGGEKLFF. CDR3 coding DNA: TGTGCCAGCAGTGAAGCAAGGGCAGGGGGCGAAAAACTGTTTTTT.

The chain is built from TRBV27 and TRBJ2-5; TRBD1 might be the D (6 bases). The length of the CDR3 is 14 residues. Germline V gene data show CDR1 as MNHEY and CDR2 as SMNVEV (reference sequence). V dropped 5 bases and J dropped 4 bases, with 14 bases sitting between them. The CDR3 reads CASSDHRVPETQYF. For the CDR3, the DNA is TGTGCCAGCAGTGATCACAGGGTTCCAGAGACCCAGTACTTC.

The chain uses TRBV27 and TRBJ2-5, with D hard to call. V was cut by 5 bases and J by 7 bases, with 11 bases left in between. The CDR3 spans 12 residues. The V gene's germline CDR1 is MNHEY and CDR2 SMNVEV (reference sequence). The CDR3 sequence: CASSENYGTQYF. In DNA form, the CDR3 reads TGTGCCAGCAGTGAAAATTACGGGACCCAGTACTTC.